The sequence of this TCR beta chain was determined in a study of cytomegalovirus exposure and HLA in healthy donors. The CDR3 contains 16 residues. The germline CDR1 and CDR2 sequences are SEHNR and FQNEAQ (reference sequence). V shed 5 bases and J shed 2 bases, with 19 bases lying between them. Primers for the PCR totalled 60 Vbeta and 13 Jbeta. Produced via immunoSEQ multiplex PCR; TCRdb's table is partial and in-frame only. Of 250,000 to 350,000 clones in the sample, about nine tenths were seen once. V usage is TRBV7-9 and J usage is TRBJ2-7; possibly TRBD1 for D (6 bases). Material: PBMCs. This receptor was taken from a man aged 40-49 years in good health and CMV-seropositive. For the CDR3, the DNA is TGTGCCAGCAGCCCGCTCCAGGGGAGTTCCACCTACGAGCAGTACTTC. Its protein product is CASSPLQGSSTYEQYF.